The clone carrying this TCR beta chain came up once. Some clones are missing from TCRdb's copy, which holds only in-frame ones; the method was immunoSEQ multiplex PCR. Found here are 120,000 to 150,000 clones, about 90% of them singletons; the top ten hold less than 8.5%. Germline assignment: CDR1 SNHLY and CDR2 FYNNEI. The length of the CDR3 is 15 residues. J gave up 7 bases and V 5 bases, and 8 bases lay outside the gene matches. This specimen belongs to a study of control samples from healthy donors and cancer patients. The V call is TRBV2, the J call TRBJ1-6, with 7 positions matching TRBD1. Sequencing used blood. The sequence was obtained from a young man in good health. The CDR3 DNA reads TGTGCCAGCAGTATCTCCGACAGGGAGAATTCACCCCTCCACTTT. Translated: CASSISDRENSPLHF.